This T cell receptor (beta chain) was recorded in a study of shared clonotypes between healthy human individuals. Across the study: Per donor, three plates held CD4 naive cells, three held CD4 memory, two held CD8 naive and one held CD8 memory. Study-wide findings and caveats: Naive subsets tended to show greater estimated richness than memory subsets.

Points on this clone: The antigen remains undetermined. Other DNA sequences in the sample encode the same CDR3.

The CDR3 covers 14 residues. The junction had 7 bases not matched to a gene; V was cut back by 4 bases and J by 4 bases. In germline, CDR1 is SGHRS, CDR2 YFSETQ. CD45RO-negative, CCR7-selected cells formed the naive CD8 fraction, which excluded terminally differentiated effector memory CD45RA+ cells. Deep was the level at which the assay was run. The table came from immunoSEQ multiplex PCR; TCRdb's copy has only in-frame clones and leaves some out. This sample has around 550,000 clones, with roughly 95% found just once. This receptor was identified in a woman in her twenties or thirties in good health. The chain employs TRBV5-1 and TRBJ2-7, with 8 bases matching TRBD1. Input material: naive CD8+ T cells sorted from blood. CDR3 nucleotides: TGCGCCAGCAGCGAGGACAGGGAAGGGTACGAGCAGTACTTC. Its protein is CASSEDREGYEQYF.